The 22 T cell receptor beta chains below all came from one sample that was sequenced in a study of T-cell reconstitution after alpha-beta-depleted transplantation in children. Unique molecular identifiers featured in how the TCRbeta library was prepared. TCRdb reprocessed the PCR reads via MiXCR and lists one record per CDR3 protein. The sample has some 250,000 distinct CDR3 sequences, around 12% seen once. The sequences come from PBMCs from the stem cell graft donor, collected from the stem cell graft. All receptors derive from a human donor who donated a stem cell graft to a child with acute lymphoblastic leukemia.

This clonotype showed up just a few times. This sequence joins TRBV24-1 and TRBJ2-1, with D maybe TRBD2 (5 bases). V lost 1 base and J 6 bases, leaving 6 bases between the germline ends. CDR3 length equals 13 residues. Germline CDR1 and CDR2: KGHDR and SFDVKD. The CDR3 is CATSDFGLNEQFF. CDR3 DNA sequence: TGTGCCACCAGTGATTTCGGACTCAATGAGCAGTTCTTC.

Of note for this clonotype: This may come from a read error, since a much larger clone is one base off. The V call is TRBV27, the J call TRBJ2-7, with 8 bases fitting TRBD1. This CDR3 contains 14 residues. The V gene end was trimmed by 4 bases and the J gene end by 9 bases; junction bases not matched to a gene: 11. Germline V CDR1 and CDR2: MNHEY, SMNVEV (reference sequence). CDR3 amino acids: CASSSLDRAHGQYF. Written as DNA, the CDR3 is TGTGCCAGCAGTTCTTTGGACAGGGCCCACGGGCAGTACTTC.

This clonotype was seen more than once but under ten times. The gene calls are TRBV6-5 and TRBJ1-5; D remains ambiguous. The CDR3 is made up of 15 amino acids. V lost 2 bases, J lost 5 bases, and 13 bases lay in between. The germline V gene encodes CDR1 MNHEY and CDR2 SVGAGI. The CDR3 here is CASSYRLAEDQPQHF. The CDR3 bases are TGTGCCAGCAGTTACCGTTTGGCGGAGGATCAGCCCCAGCATTTT.

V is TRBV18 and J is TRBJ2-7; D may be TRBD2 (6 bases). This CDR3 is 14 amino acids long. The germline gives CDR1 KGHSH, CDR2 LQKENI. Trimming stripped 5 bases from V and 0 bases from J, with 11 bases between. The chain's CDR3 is CASSSDGSSYEQYF. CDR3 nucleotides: TGTGCCAGCTCATCCGACGGGAGCTCCTACGAGCAGTACTTC.

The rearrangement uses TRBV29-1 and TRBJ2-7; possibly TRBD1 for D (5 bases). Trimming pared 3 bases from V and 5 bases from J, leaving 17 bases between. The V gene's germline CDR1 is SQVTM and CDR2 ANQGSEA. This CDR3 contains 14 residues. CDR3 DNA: TGCAGCGTTGACGGATTCCCCAAGGGGAACGAGCAGTACTTC. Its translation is CSVDGFPKGNEQYF.

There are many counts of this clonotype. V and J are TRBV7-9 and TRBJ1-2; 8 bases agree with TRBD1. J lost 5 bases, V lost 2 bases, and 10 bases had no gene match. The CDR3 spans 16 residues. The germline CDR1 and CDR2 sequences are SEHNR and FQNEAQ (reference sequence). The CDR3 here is CASSLYGTGGLYGYTF. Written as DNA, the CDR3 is TGTGCCAGCAGCTTATACGGGACAGGAGGCTTGTATGGCTACACCTTC. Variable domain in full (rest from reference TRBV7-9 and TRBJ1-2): DTGVSQNPRHKITKRGQNVTFRCDPISEHNRLYWYRQTLGQGPEFLTYFQNEAQLEKSRLLSDRFSAERPKGSFSTLEIQRTEQGDSAMYLCASSLYGTGGLYGYTFGSGTRLTVV.

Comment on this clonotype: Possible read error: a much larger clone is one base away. The CDR3 DNA sequence: TGTGTCAGCAGCTTAGATAGTCTAGCGGGACGGAATGAGCAGTTCTTC. Translating gives CVSSLDSLAGRNEQFF. This chain joins TRBV11-1 and TRBJ2-1; TRBD2 aligns across 9 bases. CDR1 is SGHAT and CDR2 is FQDESV in the germline V gene (reference sequence). The CDR3 covers 16 residues.

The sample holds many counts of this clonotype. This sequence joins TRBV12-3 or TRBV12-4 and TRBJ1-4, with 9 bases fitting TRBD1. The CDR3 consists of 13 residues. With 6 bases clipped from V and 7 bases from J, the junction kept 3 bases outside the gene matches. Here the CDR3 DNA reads TGTGCCAGCAGGGGACAGGGACGTGAAAAACTGTTTTTT. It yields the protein CASRGQGREKLFF.

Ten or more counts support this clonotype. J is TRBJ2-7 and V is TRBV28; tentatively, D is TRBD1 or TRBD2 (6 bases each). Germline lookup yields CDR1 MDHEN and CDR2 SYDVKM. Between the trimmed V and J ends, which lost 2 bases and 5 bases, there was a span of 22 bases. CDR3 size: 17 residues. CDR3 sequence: CASSLASPGAWRDEQYF. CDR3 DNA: TGTGCCAGCAGTTTAGCCTCTCCAGGGGCCTGGAGGGACGAGCAGTACTTC. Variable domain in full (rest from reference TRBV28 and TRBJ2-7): DVKVTQSSRYLVKRTGEKVFLECVQDMDHENMFWYRQDPGLGLRLIYFSYDVKMKEKGDIPEGYSVSREKKERFSLILESASTNQTSMYLCASSLASPGAWRDEQYFGPGTRLTVT.

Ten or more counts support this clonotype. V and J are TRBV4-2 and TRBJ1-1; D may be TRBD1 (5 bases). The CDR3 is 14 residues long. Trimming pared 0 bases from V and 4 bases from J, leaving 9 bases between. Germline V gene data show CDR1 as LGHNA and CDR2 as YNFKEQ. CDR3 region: CASSQDRDLTEAFF. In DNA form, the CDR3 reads TGTGCCAGCAGCCAAGACAGGGATCTCACTGAAGCTTTCTTT.

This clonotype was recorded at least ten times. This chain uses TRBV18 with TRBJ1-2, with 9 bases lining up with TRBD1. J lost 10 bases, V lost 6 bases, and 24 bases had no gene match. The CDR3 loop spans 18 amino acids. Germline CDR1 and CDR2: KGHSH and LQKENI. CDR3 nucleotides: TGTGCCAGCTCCATTAAACCGGGACAGGGACGCGCGTCTGTAGTCTACACCTTC. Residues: CASSIKPGQGRASVVYTF.

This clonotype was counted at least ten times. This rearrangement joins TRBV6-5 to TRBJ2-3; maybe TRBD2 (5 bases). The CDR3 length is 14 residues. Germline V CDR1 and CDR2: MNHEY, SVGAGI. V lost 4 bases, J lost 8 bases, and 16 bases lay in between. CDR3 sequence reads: CASSFGLGVVTQYF. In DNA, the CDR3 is TGTGCCAGCAGTTTTGGACTCGGAGTGGTTACGCAGTATTTT.

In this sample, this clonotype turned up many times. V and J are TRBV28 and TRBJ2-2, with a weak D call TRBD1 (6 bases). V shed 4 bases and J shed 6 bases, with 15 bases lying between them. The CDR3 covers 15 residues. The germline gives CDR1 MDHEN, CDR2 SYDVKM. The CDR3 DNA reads TGTGCCAGCAGTTATATTTCCAGGGGCGCCGGGGAGCTGTTTTTT. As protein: CASSYISRGAGELFF.

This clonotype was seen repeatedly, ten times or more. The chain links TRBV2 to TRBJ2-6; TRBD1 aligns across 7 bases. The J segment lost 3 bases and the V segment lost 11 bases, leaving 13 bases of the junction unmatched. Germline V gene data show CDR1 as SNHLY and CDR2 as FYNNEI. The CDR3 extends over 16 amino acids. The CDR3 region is CAPQITRGNGANVLTF. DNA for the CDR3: TGTGCCCCCCAAATAACCAGGGGGAATGGGGCCAACGTCCTGACTTTC.

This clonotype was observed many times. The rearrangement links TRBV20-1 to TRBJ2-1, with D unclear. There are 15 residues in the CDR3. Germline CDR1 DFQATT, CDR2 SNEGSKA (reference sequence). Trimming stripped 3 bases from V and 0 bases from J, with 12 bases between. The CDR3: CSASGWRRSYNEQFF. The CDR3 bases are TGCAGTGCTAGTGGGTGGCGGCGCTCCTACAATGAGCAGTTCTTC.

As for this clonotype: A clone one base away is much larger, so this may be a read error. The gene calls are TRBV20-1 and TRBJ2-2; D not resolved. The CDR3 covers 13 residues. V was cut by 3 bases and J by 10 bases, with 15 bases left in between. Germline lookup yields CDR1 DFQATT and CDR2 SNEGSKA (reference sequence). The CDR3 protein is CSASGVMAEELFF. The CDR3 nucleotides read TGCAGTGCTAGTGGGGTCATGGCCGAGGAGCTGTTTTTT.

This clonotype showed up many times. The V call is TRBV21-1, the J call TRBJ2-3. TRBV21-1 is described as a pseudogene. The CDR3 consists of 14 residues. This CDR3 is CASGSGWATDTQYF. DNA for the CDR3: TGTGCCAGCGGCTCGGGTTGGGCCACAGATACGCAGTATTTT.

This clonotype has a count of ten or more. The CDR3 loop reads CASSAEIGEAFF. The CDR3 region has the DNA TGTGCCAGCAGCGCGGAGATCGGGGAAGCTTTCTTT. The rearrangement uses TRBV9 and TRBJ1-1; D not certain. V shed 3 bases and J shed 8 bases, with 11 bases lying between them. CDR3 length: 12 amino acids. The V gene's germline CDR1 is SGDLS and CDR2 YYNGEE.

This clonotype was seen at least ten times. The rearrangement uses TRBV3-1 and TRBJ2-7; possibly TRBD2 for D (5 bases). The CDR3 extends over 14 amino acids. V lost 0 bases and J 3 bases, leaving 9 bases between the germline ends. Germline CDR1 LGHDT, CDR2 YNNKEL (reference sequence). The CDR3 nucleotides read TGTGCCAGCAGCCAAGAACTGAGGGTCTACGAGCAGTACTTC. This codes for CASSQELRVYEQYF.

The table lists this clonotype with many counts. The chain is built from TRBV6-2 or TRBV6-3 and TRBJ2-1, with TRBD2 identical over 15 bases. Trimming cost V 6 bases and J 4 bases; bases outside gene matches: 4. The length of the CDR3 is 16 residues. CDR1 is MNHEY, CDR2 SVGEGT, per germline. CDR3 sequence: CASRGTSGGYYNEQFF. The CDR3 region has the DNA TGTGCCAGCAGGGGGACTAGCGGGGGGTATTACAATGAGCAGTTCTTC.

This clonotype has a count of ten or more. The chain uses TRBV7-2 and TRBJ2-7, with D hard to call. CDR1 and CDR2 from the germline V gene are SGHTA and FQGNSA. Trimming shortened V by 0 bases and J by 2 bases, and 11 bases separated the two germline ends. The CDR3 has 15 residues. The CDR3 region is CASSLARFGPYEQYF. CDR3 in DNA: TGTGCCAGCAGCTTAGCGCGATTCGGTCCCTACGAGCAGTACTTC.

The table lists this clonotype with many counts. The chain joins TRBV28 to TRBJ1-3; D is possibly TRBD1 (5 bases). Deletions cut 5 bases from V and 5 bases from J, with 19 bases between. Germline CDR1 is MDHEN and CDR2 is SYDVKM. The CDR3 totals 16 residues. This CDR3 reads CASSLIGGPSRNTIYF. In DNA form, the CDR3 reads TGTGCCAGCAGTCTTATTGGGGGACCTTCGAGAAACACCATATATTTT. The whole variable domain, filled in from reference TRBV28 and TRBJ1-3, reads DVKVTQSSRYLVKRTGEKVFLECVQDMDHENMFWYRQDPGLGLRLIYFSYDVKMKEKGDIPEGYSVSREKKERFSLILESASTNQTSMYLCASSLIGGPSRNTIYFGEGSWLTVV.